Following are 27 T cell receptor beta chains from one sample sequenced in a study of T and B cells in COVID-19 patients. Blood genomic DNA input for TRB amplification was about 240-550 ng. BIOMED2 TRB-A/B primer pools were used in multiplex TRB PCR. Using its own MiXCR run on the multiplex PCR reads, TCRdb lists one record per CDR3 protein. Counted here are around 30,000 distinct CDR3 sequences, 30% to 35% occurring once; the ten biggest clones make up about 1.7%. Source material: blood. All receptors derive from a human donor who had recovered from COVID-19.

The chain recombines TRBV6-5 with TRBJ1-4; maybe TRBD1 (5 bases). V lost 7 bases and J 0 bases, leaving 9 bases between the germline ends. The CDR3 covers 14 residues. CDR1 MNHEY and CDR2 SVGAGI come from the germline V gene. In DNA form, the CDR3 reads TGTGCCAGCAAGACAGCTGCAACTAATGAAAAACTGTTTTTT. As protein: CASKTAATNEKLFF.

By share, this clonotype counts as medium-sized. This chain joins TRBV19 and TRBJ1-4, with 10 bases fitting TRBD1. J was trimmed by 8 bases and V by 3 bases; bases with no gene match: 9. The germline V gene has CDR1 LNHDA and CDR2 SQIVND (reference sequence). This CDR3 has 16 amino acids. The CDR3 spells CASSIFGRGQGEKLFF. The CDR3 region has the DNA TGTGCCAGTAGTATCTTTGGTCGGGGACAGGGGGAAAAACTGTTTTTT.

Of note for this clonotype: The junction and the germline gene differ at one end; a read error may be behind it. In nucleotides, the CDR3 is TGTGCCAGCAGTGACGCAGGGATCGGTGAGCAGTTCTTC. It specifies CASSDAGIGEQFF. This chain joins TRBV10-3 and TRBJ2-1; D possibly corresponds to TRBD1 (5 bases). This CDR3 comprises 13 residues. The V gene's germline CDR1 is ENHRY and CDR2 SYGVKD.

This clonotype was seen a handful of times. V and J are TRBV7-2 and TRBJ2-3; D is perhaps TRBD1 (6 bases). The CDR3 has 14 amino acids. Germline V gene sequence: CDR1 SGHTA, CDR2 FQGNSA. V was trimmed by 1 base and J by 4 bases, leaving 9 bases between them. The CDR3, as DNA: TGTGCCAGCAGCTTAGTCAGGGGCCCAGATACGCAGTATTTT. It is translated as CASSLVRGPDTQYF.

This clonotype was found a few times. The chain links TRBV6-2 or TRBV6-3 to TRBJ2-7; 8 positions match TRBD2. With 7 bases clipped from V and 3 bases from J, the junction kept 8 bases outside the gene matches. This CDR3 spans 14 amino acids. The V gene's germline CDR1 is MNHEY and CDR2 SVGEGT. The CDR3 DNA follows: TGTGCCAGCACAGCTAGCGGGTTCAACTACGAGCAGTACTTC. This gives the protein CASTASGFNYEQYF.

The chain uses TRBV6-5 and TRBJ2-3, with 9 bases matching TRBD2. The J segment lost 4 bases and the V segment lost 2 bases, leaving 10 bases of the junction unmatched. This CDR3 region has 17 residues. From germline, CDR1 is MNHEY and CDR2 SVGAGI. CDR3 in amino acids: CASSYNVWREGSDTQYF. The CDR3 nucleotides are TGTGCCAGCAGTTACAACGTCTGGCGGGAGGGCTCAGATACGCAGTATTTT.

This clonotype has a handful of counts. The V call is TRBV19, the J call TRBJ1-1, with unresolved D. The CDR3 sequence is 14 residues long. In germline, CDR1 is LNHDA, CDR2 SQIVND (reference sequence). The V end lost 8 bases, the J end lost 5 bases, and 18 bases lay between the germline ends. This CDR3 is CASSFTPDGTEAFF. The CDR3 DNA follows: TGTGCCAGTTCTTTCACGCCAGATGGGACTGAAGCTTTCTTT.

This clonotype was recorded a few times. The chain links TRBV24-1 to TRBJ2-1, with TRBD2 as a possible D gene (7 bases). V was shortened by 0 bases and J by 6 bases, with 11 bases between the two germline ends. Per the germline V gene, CDR1 is KGHDR and CDR2 is SFDVKD. The length of the CDR3 is 15 residues. In DNA, the CDR3 is TGTGCCACCAGTGATTTGAGGGGGGGGCGCAATGAGCAGTTCTTC. Protein sequence: CATSDLRGGRNEQFF.

This clonotype has only a few counts. This sequence joins TRBV15 and TRBJ1-1, with a tentative D call TRBD1 (5 bases). The CDR3 is 13 amino acids. Germline-derived CDR1 and CDR2 are LNHNV and YYDKDF (reference sequence). V was clipped by 3 bases and J by 4 bases, with 9 bases between them. CDR3 loop: CATSRGEGTEAFF. The CDR3 DNA reads as TGTGCCACCAGCAGGGGGGAGGGCACTGAAGCTTTCTTT.

The chain employs TRBV20-1 and TRBJ2-1; TRBD1 aligns across 9 bases. The CDR3 spans 15 residues. V trimming: 6 bases; J trimming: 3 bases; junction bases outside the gene matches: 9. Germline V gene lookup returns CDR1 DFQATT and CDR2 SNEGSKA (reference sequence). For the CDR3, the DNA is TGCAGTGCCCCTCGCGGACAGGGGAACTACAATGAGCAGTTCTTC. It codes for CSAPRGQGNYNEQFF.

This rearrangement joins TRBV7-2 to TRBJ2-7; D is undetermined. The CDR3 runs 12 residues. Germline V gives CDR1 SGHTA, CDR2 FQGNSA. V lost 5 bases and J lost 6, with 11 bases in between. The CDR3 nucleotides read TGTGCCAGCAGCCACCCTGTGAGCGAGCAGTACTTC. This encodes CASSHPVSEQYF.

The V and J genes are TRBV20-1 and TRBJ2-7; D call uncertain. The CDR3 length is 12 residues. The V gene lost 5 bases and the J gene lost 4 bases, with 12 bases spanning the gap. Germline CDR1 is DFQATT and CDR2 is SNEGSKA (reference sequence). The DNA for the CDR3 is TGCAGTGCTGAACTGAACCATTACGAGCAGTACTTC. Translation gives CSAELNHYEQYF.

This clonotype was counted at least ten times. The gene calls are TRBV27 and TRBJ2-3; possible D gene TRBD2, 5 bases. This CDR3 has 13 residues. Germline loops: CDR1 MNHEY, CDR2 SMNVEV (reference sequence). V lost 6 bases and J lost 1, with 8 bases in between. Here the CDR3 DNA reads TGTGCCAGCAGCGGGATGGGCACAGATACGCAGTATTTT. Amino acid sequence: CASSGMGTDTQYF.

Points on this clonotype: Its ends do not fully match the called genes, so a read error is possible. J is TRBJ1-1 and V is TRBV7-9, with TRBD1 identical over 9 bases. The CDR3 spans 13 residues. Germline CDR1 reads SEHNR; CDR2 reads FQNEAQ (reference sequence). CDR3 DNA: TGTGCCAGCAGCTCGGGACAGGGTCTGGATCTCTTCTTC. Translated: CASSSGQGLDLFF.

The chain recombines TRBV7-9 with TRBJ2-5; tentatively, D is TRBD1 (5 bases). V was shortened by 7 bases and J by 4 bases, with 19 bases between the two germline ends. This CDR3 contains 15 residues. Germline CDR1 is SEHNR and CDR2 is FQNEAQ (reference sequence). This chain's CDR3 is CASKSFGDSSETQYF. The CDR3 coding sequence is TGTGCCAGCAAGTCATTTGGAGACAGTTCAGAGACCCAGTACTTC. Full variable domain (outside the CDR3, taken from reference TRBV7-9 and TRBJ2-5): DTGVSQNPRHKITKRGQNVTFRCDPISEHNRLYWYRQTLGQGPEFLTYFQNEAQLEKSRLLSDRFSAERPKGSFSTLEIQRTEQGDSAMYLCASKSFGDSSETQYFGPGTRLLVL.

In this sample, this clonotype turned up once. V and J are TRBV11-1 and TRBJ2-1, with 9 bases that match TRBD2. This CDR3 region has 17 residues. V was pared by 1 base and J by 12 bases, with 16 bases of the junction left unmatched. Per the germline V gene, CDR1 is SGHAT and CDR2 is FQDESV (reference sequence). The CDR3 loop is CASSLVPPSGETGTQFF. CDR3 nucleotides: TGTGCCAGCAGCTTAGTTCCCCCTAGCGGGGAGACAGGGACGCAGTTCTTC.

By sample share, this clonotype is medium-sized. This chain joins TRBV19 and TRBJ2-6, with D possibly TRBD1 on 5 matching bases. Germline loops: CDR1 LNHDA, CDR2 SQIVND (reference sequence). CDR3 length equals 14 residues. The ends were cut back, 7 bases at V and 2 bases at J, with 9 bases in the middle. The CDR3 here is CASKEQAGANVLTF. The CDR3 DNA follows: TGTGCCAGTAAGGAACAGGCTGGGGCCAACGTCCTGACTTTC.

This clonotype was detected a few times. The genes are TRBV15 and TRBJ1-2; perhaps TRBD1 as D (6 bases). V lost 0 bases, J lost 3 bases, and 11 bases lay in between. The CDR3 runs 15 residues. CDR1 is LNHNV, CDR2 YYDKDF, per germline (reference sequence). CDR3 coding DNA: TGTGCCACCAGCAGAGATCTTAGGGGGTACTATGGCTACACCTTC. The encoded protein is CATSRDLRGYYGYTF. Supplemented by reference TRBV15 and TRBJ1-2, the full variable domain reads DAMVIQNPRYQVTQFGKPVTLSCSQTLNHNVMYWYQQKSSQAPKLLFHYYDKDFNNEADTPDNFQSRRPNTSFCFLDIRSPGLGDTAMYLCATSRDLRGYYGYTFGSGTRLTVV.

This clonotype appeared once. A clone one base away is much larger, so this may be a read error. The genes are TRBV27 and TRBJ2-2, with a possible D match to TRBD1 (5 bases). The CDR3 is 13 residues long. Germline values: CDR1 MNHEY, CDR2 SMNVEV (reference sequence). CDR3: CAARTWVTGELFF. The CDR3 nucleotides are TGTGCTGCCCGGACATGGGTAACCGGGGAGCTGTTTTTT.

This clonotype is medium-sized by share. The genes are TRBV29-1 and TRBJ2-1; D possibly uses TRBD1 or TRBD2 (6 bases each). The V end was cut by 7 bases, the J end by 7 bases, with 14 bases between. The CDR3 totals 12 residues. Looked up from germline, CDR1 is SQVTM and CDR2 is ANQGSEA. The CDR3 region has the DNA TGCAGCGCCGGGGGCACCCTGAATGAGCAGTTCTTC. It codes for CSAGGTLNEQFF.

CDR3 sequence: CSARDMATRTQYF. The CDR3 bases are TGCAGTGCTAGAGATATGGCTACCCGCACGCAGTATTTT. This chain links TRBV20-1 with TRBJ2-3; D gene ambiguous. V lost 0 bases and J lost 9, with 13 bases in between. Germline loops: CDR1 DFQATT, CDR2 SNEGSKA (reference sequence). This CDR3 is 13 amino acids long.

The chain has TRBV30 and TRBJ1-1; D not resolved. This CDR3 region has 12 residues. From germline, CDR1 is GTSNPN and CDR2 SVGIG (reference sequence). V lost 3 bases to trimming and J lost 3 bases, with 8 bases between them. The CDR3 loop is CAWSPADTEAFF. The CDR3, as DNA: TGTGCCTGGAGCCCAGCGGACACTGAAGCTTTCTTT.

The chain uses TRBV27 and TRBJ2-7; the match to TRBD1 covers 9 bases. CDR1 is MNHEY and CDR2 is SMNVEV in the germline V gene (reference sequence). The ends lost 5 bases at V and 4 bases at J; junction bases unmatched: 9. The CDR3 has 15 amino acids. The CDR3 coding sequence is TGTGCCAGCAGTCCGAGACAGGGGGGAGTATACGAGCAGTACTTC. Its translation: CASSPRQGGVYEQYF.

This clonotype was recorded a few times. This chain joins TRBV7-9 and TRBJ2-5; D unclear. This CDR3 contains 12 residues. V shed 1 base and J shed 3 bases, with 3 bases lying between them. Germline V gene data show CDR1 as SEHNR and CDR2 as FQNEAQ (reference sequence). The CDR3 reads CASSLGEETQYF. CDR3 DNA: TGTGCCAGCAGCTTAGGCGAAGAGACCCAGTACTTC.

In this sample, this clonotype turned up many times. The gene calls are TRBV30 and TRBJ2-3; 8 bases map to TRBD2. Germline V gene sequence: CDR1 GTSNPN, CDR2 SVGIG (reference sequence). CDR3 length: 15 amino acids. V gave up 5 bases and J gave up 3 bases; unmatched junction bases: 10. For the CDR3, the DNA is TGTGCCTGGGAGGGATCGGGACTAGTAACAGATACGCAGTATTTT. Its translation: CAWEGSGLVTDTQYF. The variable domain in full, with the rest retrieved from reference TRBV30 and TRBJ2-3, is SQTIHQWPATLVQPVGSPLSLECTVEGTSNPNLYWYRQAAGRGLQLLFYSVGIGQISSEVPQNLSASRPQDRQFILSSKKLLLSDSGFYLCAWEGSGLVTDTQYFGPGTRLTVL.

This clonotype has at least ten counts. V and J are TRBV18 and TRBJ2-2; 10 bases line up with TRBD1. This CDR3 contains 20 residues. The V gene's germline CDR1 is KGHSH and CDR2 LQKENI. Germline trimming cut 2 bases from V and 3 bases from J; bases unmatched to any gene: 15. In DNA form, the CDR3 reads TGTGCCAGCTCACCAGCCTCCAGGGACAGGGGAGTCGGGGACACCGGGGAGCTGTTTTTT. Protein sequence: CASSPASRDRGVGDTGELFF.

V is TRBV7-2 and J is TRBJ2-7; a weak D match, TRBD2 (6 bases). Looked up from germline, CDR1 is SGHTA and CDR2 is FQGNSA. The CDR3 contains 14 residues. Trimming pared 5 bases from V and 6 bases from J, leaving 17 bases between. The CDR3 sequence: CASSKGTSGTEQYF. The CDR3, as DNA: TGTGCCAGCAGCAAAGGGACTTCAGGGACCGAGCAGTACTTC.